The next 5 T cell receptor beta chains were all read from a single sample in a study of blood T cell repertoires in COVID-19. The method was immunoSEQ multiplex PCR; TCRdb's version includes in-frame clones alone and lacks a portion of them. The sample gives about 120,000 clones, 71% of which show up once; around 0.9% is in the top ten. The sample comprised peripheral blood. These receptors all come from a human donor with acute or convalescent COVID-19. The donor label of this sample is uncertain.

The J gene is TRBJ1-3, the V gene TRBV25-1; no clear D. Germline V gene data show CDR1 as MGHDK and CDR2 as SYGVNS. The CDR3 spans 14 residues. V shed 6 bases and J shed 0 bases, with 9 bases lying between them. DNA for the CDR3: TGTGCCAGCAGCCAACTTAGCTCTGGAAACACCATATATTTT. It translates to CASSQLSSGNTIYF.

The chain employs TRBV6-1 and TRBJ1-2; D remains unclear. Looked up from germline, CDR1 is MNHNS and CDR2 is SASEGT. This CDR3 comprises 12 residues. V gave up 3 bases and J gave up 4 bases, with 6 bases separating them. The CDR3 protein is CASSEGSYGYTF. In DNA form, the CDR3 reads TGTGCCAGCAGTGAGGGCAGCTATGGCTACACCTTC.

The rearrangement links TRBV14 to TRBJ1-5; D might be TRBD1 (5 bases). The germline V and J ends were trimmed by 6 bases and 7 bases, with 13 bases remaining between them. The CDR3 covers 13 residues. Germline V lookup: CDR1 SGHDN, CDR2 FVKESK. In DNA form, the CDR3 reads TGTGCCAGCAGAAGGGGAGGAGGACAGCCCCAGCATTTT. Amino acids: CASRRGGGQPQHF. Full variable domain (outside the CDR3, taken from reference TRBV14 and TRBJ1-5): EAGVTQFPSHSVIEKGQTVTLRCDPISGHDNLYWYRRVMGKEIKFLLHFVKESKQDESGMPNNRFLAERTGGTYSTLKVQPAELEDSGVYFCASRRGGGQPQHFGDGTRLSIL.

The rearrangement uses TRBV6-5 and TRBJ2-2; 10 positions agree with TRBD1. Losses at the gene ends were 7 bases for V and 5 bases for J; bases not matched to a gene: 7. The CDR3 covers 15 residues. In germline, CDR1 is MNHEY, CDR2 SVGAGI. CDR3 sequence (DNA): TGTGCCAGCATGAGGGACAGGGGTAGGACCGGGGAGCTGTTTTTT. This translates into CASMRDRGRTGELFF.

The V gene is TRBV12-3 or TRBV12-4, the J gene TRBJ1-5; TRBD1 matches 7 bases. CDR3 size: 13 residues. The trim removed 7 bases at V and 5 bases at J, leaving 5 bases unmatched. DNA of the CDR3: TGTGCCAGCAAACAGGGGACCTATCAGCCCCAGCATTTT. Encoded protein: CASKQGTYQPQHF.